One sample yielded the 6 T cell receptor beta chains listed below, sequenced in a study of T cell responses to AZD1222 COVID-19 vaccine. Data came from immunoSEQ multiplex PCR; TCRdb stores just in-frame clones and leaves some out. The sample shows approximately 60,000 clones, approximately 85% of them seen only once. The sample consisted of peripheral blood, taken on day 0 of MenACWY control vaccination. The receptors were gathered from an adult in good health.

In its sample, this clone was seen once. The chain uses TRBV2 and TRBJ2-5; D possibly corresponds to TRBD2 (5 bases). This CDR3 has 14 amino acids. Trimming removed 1 base at V and 3 bases at J, with 9 bases between. CDR1 SNHLY and CDR2 FYNNEI come from the germline V gene. CDR3 bases: TGTGCCAGCAGTGAAGTATGGGAGAAAGAGACCCAGTACTTC. It is translated as CASSEVWEKETQYF. The full variable domain, in which reference TRBV2 and TRBJ2-5 provide the parts outside the CDR3, is EPEVTQTPSHQVTQMGQEVILRCVPISNHLYFYWYRQILGQKVEFLVSFYNNEISEKSEIFDDQFSVERPDGSNFTLKIRSTKLEDSAMYFCASSEVWEKETQYFGPGTRLLVL.

The chain carries TRBV15 and TRBJ2-7; 8 positions agree with TRBD2. This CDR3 is 14 amino acids long. Trimming removed 3 bases from V and 5 bases from J; junction bases left unmatched: 6. Germline lookup yields CDR1 LNHNV and CDR2 YYDKDF (reference sequence). The CDR3 nucleotides read TGTGCCACCAGCAGGGACGGGGGGGGCAACGAGCAGTACTTC. It yields the protein CATSRDGGGNEQYF.

To note about this clone: At one boundary the junction diverges from the germline segment, which might be a read error. This chain links TRBV7-7 with TRBJ2-1; D is possibly TRBD1 (5 bases). CDR1 and CDR2 (germline): SSHAT, FNYEAQ (reference sequence). This CDR3 has 13 residues. The CDR3 nucleotides read TGTGCTAGCAGCTTAAATAGGGGCTATGAGCAGTTCTTC. Protein: CASSLNRGYEQFF.

V usage is TRBV27 and J usage is TRBJ2-1, with D tentatively TRBD1 or TRBD2 (6 bases each). In germline, CDR1 is MNHEY, CDR2 SMNVEV (reference sequence). This CDR3 has 14 residues. V was trimmed by 1 base and J by 5 bases, leaving 9 bases between them. The CDR3 sequence: CASSLWGADNEQFF. The CDR3 region has the DNA TGTGCCAGCAGTTTATGGGGGGCCGACAATGAGCAGTTCTTC.

A single count supports this clone. This chain uses TRBV29-1 with TRBJ2-6; weak D call: TRBD2 (5 bases). The V gene's germline CDR1 is SQVTM and CDR2 ANQGSEA. This CDR3 is built from 13 residues. V was cut by 7 bases and J by 1 base, with 8 bases left in between. In DNA form, the CDR3 reads TGCAGCGCCCGGGATTCTGGGGCCAACGTCCTGACTTTC. This sequence encodes CSARDSGANVLTF. The variable domain in full, completed from reference TRBV29-1 and TRBJ2-6, reads SAVISQKPSRDICQRGTSLTIQCQVDSQVTMMFWYRQQPGQSLTLIATANQGSEATYESGFVIDKFPISRPNLTFSTLTVSNMSPEDSSIYLCSARDSGANVLTFGAGSRLTVL.

The rearrangement links TRBV2 to TRBJ1-2, with 7 bases fitting TRBD1. Germline CDR1 and CDR2: SNHLY and FYNNEI. Unmatched junction bases numbered 3, after V lost 6 bases and J lost 2 bases. The CDR3 loop spans 13 amino acids. The CDR3: CASRGQTNYGYTF. Here the CDR3 DNA reads TGTGCCAGCAGGGGACAGACGAACTATGGCTACACCTTC.